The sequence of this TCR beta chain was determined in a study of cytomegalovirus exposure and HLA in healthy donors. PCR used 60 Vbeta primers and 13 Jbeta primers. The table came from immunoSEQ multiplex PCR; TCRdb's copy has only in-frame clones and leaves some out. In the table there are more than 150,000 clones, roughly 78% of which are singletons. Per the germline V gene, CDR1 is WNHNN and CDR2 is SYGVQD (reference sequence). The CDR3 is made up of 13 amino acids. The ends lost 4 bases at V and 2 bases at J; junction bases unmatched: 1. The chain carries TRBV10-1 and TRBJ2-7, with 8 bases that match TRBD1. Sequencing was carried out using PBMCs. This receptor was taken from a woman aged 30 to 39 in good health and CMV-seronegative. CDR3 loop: CASSGDRTYEQYF. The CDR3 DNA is TGCGCCAGCAGTGGGGACAGGACCTACGAGCAGTACTTC.